This T cell receptor (beta chain) is drawn from a study of cytomegalovirus exposure and HLA in healthy donors. Points on this clone: The target antigen is unknown.

The PCR used 60 Vbeta and 13 Jbeta primers. Sequencing used immunoSEQ multiplex PCR; TCRdb keeps in-frame clones, though not all of them. Of roughly 160,000 clones in the sample, around 84% were seen once. Broader study findings: A later analysis revealed that TCR association rates differed between HLA loci, peaking at DRB1 and bottoming out at HLA-C.

CDR3 length: 16 amino acids. Germline CDR1 and CDR2: MNHEY and SVGAGI. V lost 4 bases and J lost 2, with 18 bases in between. The genes are TRBV6-5 and TRBJ2-7; possibly TRBD2 for D (6 bases). The sample was PBMCs. The origin of this receptor is a boy between 2 and 10 years old in good health and CMV-seronegative. DNA for the CDR3: TGTGCCAGCAGTTCTCGGACGGCGGGGTCCCCCTACGAGCAGTACTTC. Residues: CASSSRTAGSPYEQYF.